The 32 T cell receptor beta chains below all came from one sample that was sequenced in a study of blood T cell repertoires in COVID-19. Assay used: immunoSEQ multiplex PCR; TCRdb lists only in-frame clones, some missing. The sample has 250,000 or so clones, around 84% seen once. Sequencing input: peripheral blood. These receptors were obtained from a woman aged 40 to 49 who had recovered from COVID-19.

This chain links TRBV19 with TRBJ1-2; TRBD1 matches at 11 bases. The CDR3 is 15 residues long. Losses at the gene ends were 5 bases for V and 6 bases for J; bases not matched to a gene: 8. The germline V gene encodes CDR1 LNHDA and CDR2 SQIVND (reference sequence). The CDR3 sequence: CASSFGQGASDGYTF. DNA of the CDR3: TGTGCCAGTAGTTTTGGACAGGGGGCGTCGGATGGCTACACCTTC.

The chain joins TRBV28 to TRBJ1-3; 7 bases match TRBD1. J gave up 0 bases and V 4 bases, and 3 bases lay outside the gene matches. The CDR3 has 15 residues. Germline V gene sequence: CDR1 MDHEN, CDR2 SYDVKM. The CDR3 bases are TGTGCCAGCAGTTCGACAGGGAACTCTGGAAACACCATATATTTT. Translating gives CASSSTGNSGNTIYF.

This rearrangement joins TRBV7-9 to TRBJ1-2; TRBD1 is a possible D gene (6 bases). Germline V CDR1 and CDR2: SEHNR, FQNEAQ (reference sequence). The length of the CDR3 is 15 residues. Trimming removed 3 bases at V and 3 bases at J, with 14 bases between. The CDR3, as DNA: TGTGCCAGCAGCTTTGACAGGACCTACGACTATGGCTACACCTTC. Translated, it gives CASSFDRTYDYGYTF.

The CDR3 protein is CASSPGQAASGNTIYF. The CDR3 nucleotides are TGTGCCAGCTCACCAGGACAGGCCGCCTCTGGAAACACCATATATTTT. This chain joins TRBV18 and TRBJ1-3; TRBD1 matches at 7 bases. V was clipped by 2 bases and J by 0 bases; unmatched bases: 4. This CDR3 comprises 16 residues. CDR1 and CDR2 from the germline V gene are KGHSH and LQKENI.

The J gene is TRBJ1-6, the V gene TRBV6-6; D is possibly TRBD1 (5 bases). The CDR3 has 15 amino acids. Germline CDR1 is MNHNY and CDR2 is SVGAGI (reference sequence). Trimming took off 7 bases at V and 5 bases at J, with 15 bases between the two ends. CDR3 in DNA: TGTGCCAGCACCGGGGGGGGGATTAATAATTCACCCCTCCACTTT. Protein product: CASTGGGINNSPLHF.

CDR3 in amino acids: CAWSRSGGEPQHF. CDR3 sequence (DNA): TGTGCCTGGAGTCGGTCCGGGGGGGAGCCCCAGCATTTT. The chain uses TRBV30 and TRBJ1-5; the D gene is possibly TRBD1 (5 bases). Trimming shortened V by 2 bases and J by 8 bases, and 13 bases separated the two germline ends. Per the germline V gene, CDR1 is GTSNPN and CDR2 is SVGIG (reference sequence). The length of the CDR3 is 13 residues.

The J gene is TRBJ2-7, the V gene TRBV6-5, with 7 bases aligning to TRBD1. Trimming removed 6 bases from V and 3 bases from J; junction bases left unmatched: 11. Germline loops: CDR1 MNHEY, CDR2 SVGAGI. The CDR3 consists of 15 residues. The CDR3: CASRGTGTDNYEQYF. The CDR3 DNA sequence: TGTGCCAGCAGGGGGACCGGGACAGACAACTACGAGCAGTACTTC.

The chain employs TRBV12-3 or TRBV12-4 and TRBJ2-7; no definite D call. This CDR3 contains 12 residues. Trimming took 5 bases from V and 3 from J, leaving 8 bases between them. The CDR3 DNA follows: TGTGCCAGCAGTCGAACTAACTACGAGCAGTACTTC. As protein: CASSRTNYEQYF.

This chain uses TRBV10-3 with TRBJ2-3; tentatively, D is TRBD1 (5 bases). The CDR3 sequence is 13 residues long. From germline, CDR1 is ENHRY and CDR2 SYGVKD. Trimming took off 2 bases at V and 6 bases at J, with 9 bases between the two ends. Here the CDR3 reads CAISEDSADTQYF. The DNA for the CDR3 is TGTGCCATCAGTGAGGACAGCGCGGATACGCAGTATTTT.

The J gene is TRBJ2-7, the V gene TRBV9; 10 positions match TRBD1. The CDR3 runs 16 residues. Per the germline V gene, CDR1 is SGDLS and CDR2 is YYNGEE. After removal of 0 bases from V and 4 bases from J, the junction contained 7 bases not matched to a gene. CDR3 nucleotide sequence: TGTGCCAGCAGCGTAGATTCGGGACAGGGGAAGTACGAGCAGTACTTC. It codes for CASSVDSGQGKYEQYF.

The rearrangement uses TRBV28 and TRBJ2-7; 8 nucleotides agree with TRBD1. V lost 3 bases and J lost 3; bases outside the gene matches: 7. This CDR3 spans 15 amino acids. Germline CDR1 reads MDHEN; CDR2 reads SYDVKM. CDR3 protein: CASSFQGATVYEQYF. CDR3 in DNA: TGTGCCAGCAGTTTTCAGGGGGCGACGGTCTACGAGCAGTACTTC. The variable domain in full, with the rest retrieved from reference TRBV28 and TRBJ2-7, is DVKVTQSSRYLVKRTGEKVFLECVQDMDHENMFWYRQDPGLGLRLIYFSYDVKMKEKGDIPEGYSVSREKKERFSLILESASTNQTSMYLCASSFQGATVYEQYFGPGTRLTVT.

The CDR3 loop reads CASSYPQNGGNEQFF. The CDR3 bases are TGTGCCAGCAGTTACCCCCAAAACGGGGGAAATGAGCAGTTCTTC. V usage is TRBV28 and J usage is TRBJ2-1; tentatively, D is TRBD2 (6 bases). CDR1 MDHEN and CDR2 SYDVKM come from the germline V gene. The CDR3 spans 15 residues. V lost 4 bases and J lost 7, with 17 bases in between.

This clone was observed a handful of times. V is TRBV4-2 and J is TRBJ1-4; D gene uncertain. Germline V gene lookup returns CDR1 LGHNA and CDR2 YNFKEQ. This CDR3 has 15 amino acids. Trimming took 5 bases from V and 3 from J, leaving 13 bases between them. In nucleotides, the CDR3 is TGTGCCAGCAGCAACCAGTACGAGGCTAATGAAAAACTGTTTTTT. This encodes CASSNQYEANEKLFF.

The CDR3 coding sequence is TGTGCCAGCGCCAGGGGAGCTGGAAACACCATATATTTT. This gives the protein CASARGAGNTIYF. The V gene is TRBV2, the J gene TRBJ1-3, with a weak D call TRBD1 (6 bases). The germline gives CDR1 SNHLY, CDR2 FYNNEI. V was pared by 8 bases and J by 2 bases, with 10 bases between. The CDR3 has 13 amino acids.

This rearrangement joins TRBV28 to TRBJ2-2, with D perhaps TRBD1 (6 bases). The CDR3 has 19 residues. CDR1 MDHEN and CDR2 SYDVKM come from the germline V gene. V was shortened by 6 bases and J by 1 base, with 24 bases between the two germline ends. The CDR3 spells CASRPTTYRASGNTGELFF. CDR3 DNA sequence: TGTGCCAGCAGGCCGACCACTTACAGGGCGTCGGGGAACACCGGGGAGCTGTTTTTT.

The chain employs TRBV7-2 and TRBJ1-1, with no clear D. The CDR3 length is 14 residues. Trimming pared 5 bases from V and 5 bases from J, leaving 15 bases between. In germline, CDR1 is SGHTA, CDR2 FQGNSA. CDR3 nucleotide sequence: TGTGCCAGCAGCCTCCGGGAGAGTCGGACTGAAGCTTTCTTT. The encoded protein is CASSLRESRTEAFF.

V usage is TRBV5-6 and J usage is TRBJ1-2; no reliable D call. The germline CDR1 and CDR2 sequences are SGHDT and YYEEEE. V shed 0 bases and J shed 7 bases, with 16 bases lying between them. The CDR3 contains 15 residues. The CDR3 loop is CASSLGPGMVPGYTF. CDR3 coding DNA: TGTGCCAGCAGCTTGGGGCCGGGGATGGTACCTGGCTACACCTTC.

CDR3 region: CASSYGAGTGLYEQYF. The CDR3 nucleotides read TGTGCCAGCAGTTACGGGGCCGGGACAGGGCTCTACGAGCAGTACTTC. This chain uses TRBV6-6 with TRBJ2-7, with TRBD1 identical over 9 bases. J lost 3 bases, V lost 2 bases, and 8 bases had no gene match. Looked up from germline, CDR1 is MNHNY and CDR2 is SVGAGI (reference sequence). The CDR3 extends over 16 amino acids.

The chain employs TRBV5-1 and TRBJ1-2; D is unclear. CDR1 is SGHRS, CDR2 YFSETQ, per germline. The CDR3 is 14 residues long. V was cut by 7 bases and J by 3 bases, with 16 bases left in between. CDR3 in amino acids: CASSSPSSDYGYTF. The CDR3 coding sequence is TGCGCCAGCTCCTCCCCGTCATCGGACTATGGCTACACCTTC.

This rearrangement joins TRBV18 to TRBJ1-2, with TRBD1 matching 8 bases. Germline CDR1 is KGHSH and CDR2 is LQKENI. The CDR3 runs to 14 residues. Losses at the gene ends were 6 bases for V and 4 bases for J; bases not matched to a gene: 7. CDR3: CASSPDRGLYGYTF. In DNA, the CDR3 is TGTGCCAGCTCTCCCGACAGGGGCCTCTATGGCTACACCTTC.

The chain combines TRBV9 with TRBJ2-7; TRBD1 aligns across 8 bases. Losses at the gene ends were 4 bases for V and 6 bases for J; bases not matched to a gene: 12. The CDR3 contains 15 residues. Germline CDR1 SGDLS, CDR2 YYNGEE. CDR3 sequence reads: CASSTEQGGLGEQYF. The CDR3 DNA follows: TGTGCCAGCAGCACCGAACAGGGGGGATTGGGCGAGCAGTACTTC.

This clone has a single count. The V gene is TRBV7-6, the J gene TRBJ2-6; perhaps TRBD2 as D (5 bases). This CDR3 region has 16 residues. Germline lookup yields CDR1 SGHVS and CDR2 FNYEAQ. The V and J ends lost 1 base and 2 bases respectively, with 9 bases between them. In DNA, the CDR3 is TGTGCCAGCAGCTTAGGGGCAGCGGCTGGGGCCAACGTCCTGACTTTC. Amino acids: CASSLGAAAGANVLTF.

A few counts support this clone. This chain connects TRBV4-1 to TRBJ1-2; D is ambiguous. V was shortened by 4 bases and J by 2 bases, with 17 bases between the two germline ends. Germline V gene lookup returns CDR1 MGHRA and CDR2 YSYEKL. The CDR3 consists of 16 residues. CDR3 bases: TGCGCCAGCAGCCGCTCGAGGAACCGTGAAAACTATGGCTACACCTTC. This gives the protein CASSRSRNRENYGYTF.

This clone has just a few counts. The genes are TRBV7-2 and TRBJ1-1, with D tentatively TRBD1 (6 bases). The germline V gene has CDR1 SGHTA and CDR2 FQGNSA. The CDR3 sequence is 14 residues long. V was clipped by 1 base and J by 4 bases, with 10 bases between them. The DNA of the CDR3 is TGTGCCAGCAGCTTAGTTGTCAGGGGCACTGAAGCTTTCTTT. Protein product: CASSLVVRGTEAFF.

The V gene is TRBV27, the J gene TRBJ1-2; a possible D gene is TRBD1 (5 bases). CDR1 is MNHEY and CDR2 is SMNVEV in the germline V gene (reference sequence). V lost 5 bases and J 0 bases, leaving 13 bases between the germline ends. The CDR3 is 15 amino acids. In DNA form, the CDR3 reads TGTGCCAGCAGTCTCACCCTGACAGCTAACTATGGCTACACCTTC. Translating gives CASSLTLTANYGYTF.

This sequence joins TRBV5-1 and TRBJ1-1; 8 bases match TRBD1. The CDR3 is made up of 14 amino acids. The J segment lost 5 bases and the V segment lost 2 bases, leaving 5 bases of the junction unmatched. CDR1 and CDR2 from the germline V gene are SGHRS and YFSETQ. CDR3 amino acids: CASSFSGGLTEAFF. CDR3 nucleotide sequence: TGCGCCAGCAGCTTCTCAGGGGGCTTGACTGAAGCTTTCTTT.

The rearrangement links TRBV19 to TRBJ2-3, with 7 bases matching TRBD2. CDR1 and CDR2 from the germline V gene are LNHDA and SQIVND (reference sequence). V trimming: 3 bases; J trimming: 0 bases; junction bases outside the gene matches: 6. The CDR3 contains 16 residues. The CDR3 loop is CASSIRRGSSTDTQYF. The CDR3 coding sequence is TGTGCCAGTAGTATCAGGCGGGGGTCTAGCACAGATACGCAGTATTTT. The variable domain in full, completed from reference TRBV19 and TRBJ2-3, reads DGGITQSPKYLFRKEGQNVTLSCEQNLNHDAMYWYRQDPGQGLRLIYYSQIVNDFQKGDIAEGYSVSREKKESFPLTVTSAQKNPTAFYLCASSIRRGSSTDTQYFGPGTRLTVL.

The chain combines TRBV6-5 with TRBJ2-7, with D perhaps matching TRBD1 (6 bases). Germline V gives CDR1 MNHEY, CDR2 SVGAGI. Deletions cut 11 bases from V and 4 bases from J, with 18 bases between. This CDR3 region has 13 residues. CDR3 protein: CASGLTGRYEQYF. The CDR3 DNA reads TGTGCCTCCGGATTAACAGGGAGATACGAGCAGTACTTC.

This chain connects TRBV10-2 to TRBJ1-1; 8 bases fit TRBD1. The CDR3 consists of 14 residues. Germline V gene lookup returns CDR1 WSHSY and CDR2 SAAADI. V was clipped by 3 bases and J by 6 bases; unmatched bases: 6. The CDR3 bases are TGCGCCAGCAGTGAACAGGGGGTGGGGGCTGAAGCTTTCTTT. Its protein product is CASSEQGVGAEAFF.

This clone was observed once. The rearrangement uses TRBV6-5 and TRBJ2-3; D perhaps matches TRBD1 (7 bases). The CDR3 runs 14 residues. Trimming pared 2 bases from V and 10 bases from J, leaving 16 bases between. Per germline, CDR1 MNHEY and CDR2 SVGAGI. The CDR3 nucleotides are TGTGCCAGCAGTTACCAGGGGGAGGCTCCCGCGCAGTATTTT. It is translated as CASSYQGEAPAQYF.

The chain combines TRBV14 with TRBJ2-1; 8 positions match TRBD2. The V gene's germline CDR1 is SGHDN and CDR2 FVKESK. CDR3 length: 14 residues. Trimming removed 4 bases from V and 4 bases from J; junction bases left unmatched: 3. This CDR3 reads CASSRTSGYNEQFF. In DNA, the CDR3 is TGTGCCAGCAGCCGAACTAGCGGATACAATGAGCAGTTCTTC.

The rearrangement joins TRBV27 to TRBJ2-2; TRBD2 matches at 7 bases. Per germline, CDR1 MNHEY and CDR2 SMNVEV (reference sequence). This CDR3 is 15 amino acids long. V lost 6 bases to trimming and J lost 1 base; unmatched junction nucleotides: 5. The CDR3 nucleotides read TGTGCCAGCAGAGCGGGGACGAGGAACACCGGGGAGCTGTTTTTT. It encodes CASRAGTRNTGELFF.